One and the same sample provided the 11 T cell receptor beta chains below, sequenced in a study of CD8 T cells in ankylosing spondylitis. TCRdb used MiXCR to reprocess the 5' RACE reads, holding one entry per CDR3 protein. In the table there are about 240,000 distinct CDR3 sequences, over 8.5% of which are singletons. Sequencing input: blood, either unsorted or a sorted T cell fraction (not recorded which). These receptors were collected from a male donor with ankylosing spondylitis or in good health (not recorded which).

The chain recombines TRBV29-1 with TRBJ1-1; tentatively, D is TRBD1 (5 bases). V was clipped by 3 bases and J by 3 bases, with 11 bases between them. The CDR3 is 13 residues long. From germline, CDR1 is SQVTM and CDR2 ANQGSEA. The CDR3 sequence is CSVDPGSYTEAFF. The CDR3 DNA reads TGCAGCGTTGACCCAGGGAGTTACACTGAAGCTTTCTTT.

Ten or more counts support this clonotype. The chain combines TRBV7-2 with TRBJ2-3; 8 bases fit TRBD1. Trimming cost V 5 bases and J 1 base; bases outside gene matches: 2. The CDR3 has 14 amino acids. CDR1 SGHTA and CDR2 FQGNSA come from the germline V gene. The CDR3 is CASSIRGRTDTQYF. The DNA of the CDR3 is TGTGCCAGCAGCATCAGGGGGCGCACAGATACGCAGTATTTT.

This clonotype was seen a few times. This chain connects TRBV6-1 to TRBJ2-5, with TRBD2 matching 7 bases. The CDR3 is 17 amino acids. With V trimmed by 5 bases and J by 7 bases, 19 bases remained unmatched. Germline CDR1 and CDR2: MNHNS and SASEGT. DNA for the CDR3: TGTGCCAGCAGTCCCCTTCGAGCTAGCGGTATAAGGTGGACCCAGTACTTC. Residues: CASSPLRASGIRWTQYF.

This clonotype was detected many times. The chain couples TRBV12-3 or TRBV12-4 to TRBJ2-3; a weak D match, TRBD2 (6 bases). Trimming left V 3 bases short and J 7 bases short, with 14 bases between. The CDR3 contains 14 residues. CDR3 region: CASSLEGGVNTQYF. The CDR3 nucleotides read TGTGCCAGCAGTTTGGAGGGTGGCGTGAATACGCAGTATTTT.

The sample holds a few counts of this clonotype. The V gene is TRBV7-2, the J gene TRBJ1-4; D perhaps matches TRBD1 (5 bases). In germline, CDR1 is SGHTA, CDR2 FQGNSA. The CDR3 totals 13 residues. V gave up 3 bases and J gave up 14 bases, with 16 bases separating them. The CDR3: CASSLGPTAALFF. For the CDR3, the DNA is TGTGCCAGCAGCTTGGGACCTACGGCCGCGCTGTTTTTT.

The chain couples TRBV6-1 to TRBJ2-7, with 8 bases identical to TRBD1. The CDR3 spans 12 residues. V gave up 8 bases and J gave up 1 base; unmatched junction bases: 1. CDR1 is MNHNS and CDR2 is SASEGT in the germline V gene. CDR3 region: CASHRGSYEQYF. In DNA, the CDR3 is TGTGCCAGCCACAGGGGGTCCTACGAGCAGTACTTC.

This clonotype has at least ten counts. The chain carries TRBV20-1 and TRBJ1-5; 8 bases match TRBD1. The CDR3 runs to 15 residues. Germline V CDR1 and CDR2: DFQATT, SNEGSKA (reference sequence). The V segment lost 0 bases and the J segment 2 bases; nucleotides outside the gene matches: 3. The CDR3 sequence is CSARDTGGGNQPQHF. CDR3 DNA: TGCAGTGCTAGAGATACAGGGGGTGGCAATCAGCCCCAGCATTTT.

At least ten counts were recorded for this clonotype. This sequence joins TRBV7-2 and TRBJ2-1; a weak D match, TRBD2 (6 bases). Germline CDR1 reads SGHTA; CDR2 reads FQGNSA. V lost 5 bases, J lost 10 bases, and 15 bases lay in between. The CDR3 contains 13 residues. In DNA, the CDR3 is TGTGCCAGCAGCCCGTCGGACTACTCCGAGCAGTTCTTC. Its translation is CASSPSDYSEQFF.

CDR3 protein: CASSPTGQGNYTF. Written as DNA, the CDR3 is TGTGCCAGCTCTCCGACGGGACAGGGAAACTACACCTTC. The chain combines TRBV18 with TRBJ1-2, with 9 bases lining up with TRBD1. Germline-derived CDR1 and CDR2 are KGHSH and LQKENI. The CDR3 is 13 residues long. Unmatched junction bases numbered 9, after V lost 6 bases and J lost 10 bases.

This clonotype was picked up many times. The rearrangement uses TRBV13 and TRBJ2-7, with D unclear. The CDR3 is 15 amino acids. Germline values: CDR1 PRHDT, CDR2 FYEKMQ (reference sequence). V shed 3 bases and J shed 0 bases, with 12 bases lying between them. CDR3 in amino acids: CASSFSASGSYEQYF. The CDR3 region has the DNA TGTGCCAGCAGCTTTTCAGCCTCCGGCTCCTACGAGCAGTACTTC. Drawing the rest from reference TRBV13 and TRBJ2-7, the complete variable domain is AAGVIQSPRHLIKEKRETATLKCYPIPRHDTVYWYQQGPGQDPQFLISFYEKMQSDKGSIPDRFSAQQFSDYHSELNMSSLELGDSALYFCASSFSASGSYEQYFGPGTRLTVT.

This clonotype was seen only a few times. V is TRBV30 and J is TRBJ2-1; 12 nucleotides align to TRBD2. The ends lost 0 bases at V and 7 bases at J; junction bases unmatched: 1. Per the germline V gene, CDR1 is GTSNPN and CDR2 is SVGIG (reference sequence). CDR3 length equals 14 residues. CDR3 nucleotides: TGTGCCTGGAGTGTAACTAGCGGGAGGAATGAGCAGTTCTTC. Translated, it gives CAWSVTSGRNEQFF.